This passage covers 17 T cell receptor beta chains from one sample sequenced in a study of spatial heterogeneity in lung cancer. Documented time point: blood at routine non-recurrence follow-up after resection. TCRdb called the 5' RACE reads again in MiXCR, with one record for every CDR3 protein. The table shows 85,000 to 100,000 distinct CDR3 sequences, with approximately 20% occurring only once. The material was PBMCs, obtained at follow-up. These receptors were collected from a male donor with early-stage non-small cell lung cancer.

The sample holds a few counts of this clonotype. The chain joins TRBV7-9 to TRBJ2-7; D is uncertain. CDR3 size: 12 residues. Germline V lookup: CDR1 SEHNR, CDR2 FQNEAQ (reference sequence). Trimming took 1 base from V and 9 from J, leaving 10 bases between them. CDR3 in amino acids: CASSLGPRTQYF. In DNA form, the CDR3 reads TGTGCCAGCAGCTTAGGTCCCCGGACGCAGTACTTC.

This chain uses TRBV11-1 with TRBJ2-1; TRBD2 agrees at 10 bases. Looked up from germline, CDR1 is SGHAT and CDR2 is FQDESV (reference sequence). This CDR3 has 15 residues. The junction had 1 base not matched to a gene; V was cut back by 1 base and J by 4 bases. CDR3 protein: CASSLGSGGYNEQFF. Here the CDR3 DNA reads TGTGCCAGCAGCTTAGGTAGCGGGGGGTACAATGAGCAGTTCTTC.

The rearrangement joins TRBV23-1 to TRBJ2-5; D is undetermined. TRBV23-1 is designated an ORF whose function remains uncertain. The CDR3 totals 13 residues. V was trimmed by 0 bases and J by 5 bases, leaving 7 bases between them. CDR3 coding DNA: TGCGCCAGCAGTCAATCGCATGGGGAGACCCAGTACTTC. Encoded protein: CASSQSHGETQYF.

V and J are TRBV4-1 and TRBJ2-2; 7 bases are a match to TRBD2. The germline V gene has CDR1 MGHRA and CDR2 YSYEKL. V dropped 4 bases and J dropped 1; count of bases not matched to a gene: 6. The length of the CDR3 is 16 residues. In DNA form, the CDR3 reads TGCGCCAGCAGCCGAGGGGACTATGGGAACACCGGGGAGCTGTTTTTT. Its translation: CASSRGDYGNTGELFF.

This clonotype occurred a few times. J is TRBJ2-3 and V is TRBV11-2; 9 positions agree with TRBD2. Germline values: CDR1 SGHAT, CDR2 FQNNGV. J was trimmed by 4 bases and V by 2 bases; bases with no gene match: 4. The CDR3 is 15 residues long. CDR3 DNA: TGTGCCAGCAGCTTAATTAGCGGGGGCGCAGATACGCAGTATTTT. Residues: CASSLISGGADTQYF. The entire variable domain, with the rest obtained from reference TRBV11-2 and TRBJ2-3, is as follows: EAGVAQSPRYKIIEKRQSVAFWCNPISGHATLYWYQQILGQGPKLLIQFQNNGVVDDSQLPKDRFSAERLKGVDSTLKIQPAKLEDSAVYLCASSLISGGADTQYFGPGTRLTVL.

This clonotype was counted at least ten times. The chain employs TRBV7-2 and TRBJ1-6; D gene ambiguous. Germline CDR1 is SGHTA and CDR2 is FQGNSA. V was trimmed by 3 bases and J by 4 bases, leaving 7 bases between them. CDR3 size: 14 residues. The CDR3 nucleotides are TGTGCCAGCAGCTTTGGCCGATATAATTCACCCCTCCACTTT. Translation gives CASSFGRYNSPLHF. The full variable domain, with the rest looked up from reference TRBV7-2 and TRBJ1-6, is GAGVSQSPSNKVTEKGKDVELRCDPISGHTALYWYRQSLGQGLEFLIYFQGNSAPDKSGLPSDRFSAERTGGSVSTLTIQRTQQEDSAVYLCASSFGRYNSPLHFGNGTRLTVT.

This clonotype was observed a handful of times. The rearrangement links TRBV29-1 to TRBJ2-2; perhaps D is TRBD1 or TRBD2 (6 bases each). Trimming took off 7 bases at V and 4 bases at J, with 16 bases between the two ends. Germline V gene lookup returns CDR1 SQVTM and CDR2 ANQGSEA. CDR3 length equals 14 residues. CDR3 in amino acids: CSGRGAVGTGELFF. CDR3 DNA: TGCAGCGGGAGGGGGGCTGTGGGCACCGGGGAGCTGTTTTTT.

This clonotype was counted many times. The chain links TRBV24-1 to TRBJ2-1, with unresolved D. There are 15 residues in the CDR3. V was pared by 4 bases and J by 4 bases, with 13 bases between. Looked up from germline, CDR1 is KGHDR and CDR2 is SFDVKD. In DNA form, the CDR3 reads TGTGCCACCAGTGACCCCACCAATGATTACAATGAGCAGTTCTTC. Its translation: CATSDPTNDYNEQFF.

This clonotype was detected only a few times. The chain joins TRBV27 to TRBJ1-1; possibly TRBD1 for D (5 bases). V gave up 1 base and J gave up 4 bases, with 10 bases separating them. Germline CDR1 is MNHEY and CDR2 is SMNVEV (reference sequence). The CDR3 has 14 amino acids. CDR3 loop: CASSLLGGATEAFF. Here the CDR3 DNA reads TGTGCCAGCAGTTTATTGGGAGGGGCCACTGAAGCTTTCTTT.

CDR3 in amino acids: CASRKRGQTTGELFF. The CDR3 nucleotides are TGTGCCAGCAGAAAACGGGGCCAAACCACCGGGGAGCTGTTTTTT. The chain has TRBV6-5 and TRBJ2-2; D tentatively fits TRBD1 or TRBD2 (5 bases each). V lost 6 bases and J lost 4, with 15 bases in between. Germline V gene sequence: CDR1 MNHEY, CDR2 SVGAGI. The CDR3 has 15 amino acids.

This clonotype occurred a few times. V gene TRBV5-4 combines with J gene TRBJ1-1, with D perhaps TRBD1 (6 bases). The V end was cut by 0 bases, the J end by 3 bases, with 18 bases between. This CDR3 spans 17 amino acids. Per the germline V gene, CDR1 is SGHNT and CDR2 is YYREEE (reference sequence). The CDR3 DNA sequence: TGTGCCAGCAGCTTGGGACAGGCCCCTACTAGGGACACTGAAGCTTTCTTT. Encoded protein: CASSLGQAPTRDTEAFF. The complete variable domain, with remaining parts taken from reference TRBV5-4 and TRBJ1-1, reads ETGVTQSPTHLIKTRGQQVTLRCSSQSGHNTVSWYQQALGQGPQFIFQYYREEENGRGNFPPRFSGLQFPNYSSELNVNALELDDSALYLCASSLGQAPTRDTEAFFGQGTRLTVV.

This chain links TRBV20-1 with TRBJ1-2, with 8 bases matching TRBD1. The V gene's germline CDR1 is DFQATT and CDR2 SNEGSKA (reference sequence). The CDR3 runs to 14 residues. V trimming: 0 bases; J trimming: 2 bases; junction bases outside the gene matches: 2. In nucleotides, the CDR3 is TGCAGTGCTAGAGAAACAGGGGGGAACTATGGCTACACCTTC. Its protein is CSARETGGNYGYTF.

The chain has TRBV7-6 and TRBJ2-2, with D possibly TRBD2 on 6 matching bases. The CDR3 is 13 amino acids. Germline V gene lookup returns CDR1 SGHVS and CDR2 FNYEAQ. V was pared by 8 bases and J by 6 bases, with 13 bases between. CDR3: CASRREVAGELFF. CDR3 sequence (DNA): TGTGCCAGCCGCAGGGAGGTGGCCGGGGAGCTGTTTTTT.

The rearrangement links TRBV5-1 to TRBJ1-3; D not certain. Germline V gene data show CDR1 as SGHRS and CDR2 as YFSETQ. Trimming removed 4 bases from V and 4 bases from J, with 3 bases in between. There are 11 residues in the CDR3. In DNA, the CDR3 is TGCGCCAGCAGCATCGGAAACACCATATATTTT. It translates to CASSIGNTIYF.

As regards this clonotype: With a much larger clone just one base away, this may be a read error. The chain recombines TRBV11-2 with TRBJ2-2; 7 nucleotides agree with TRBD1. Losses at the gene ends were 5 bases for V and 6 bases for J; bases not matched to a gene: 9. CDR1 and CDR2 (germline): SGHAT, FQNNGV. CDR3 length: 15 residues. Written as DNA, the CDR3 is TGTGCCAGCAGCCCGGGACAGCTGAAAGCCGGGGAGCTGTTTTTT. This codes for CASSPGQLKAGELFF.

This clonotype was observed at least ten times. The chain joins TRBV24-1 to TRBJ2-3, with a tentative D call TRBD2 (5 bases). The CDR3 runs 16 residues. The germline V gene has CDR1 KGHDR and CDR2 SFDVKD. The ends were cut back, 3 bases at V and 4 bases at J, with 16 bases in the middle. The CDR3 DNA reads TGTGCCACCAGTGATACCCCCCCTCGGGGTTCAGATACGCAGTATTTT. Its translation: CATSDTPPRGSDTQYF.

This rearrangement joins TRBV15 to TRBJ2-1, with D unclear. With 0 bases removed from V and 4 bases from J, the gap between germline ends came to 10 bases. Germline assignment: CDR1 LNHNV and CDR2 YYDKDF (reference sequence). CDR3 length equals 15 residues. The CDR3 nucleotides are TGTGCCACCAGCAGAGAGGGATTAACATACAATGAGCAGTTCTTC. This encodes CATSREGLTYNEQFF.